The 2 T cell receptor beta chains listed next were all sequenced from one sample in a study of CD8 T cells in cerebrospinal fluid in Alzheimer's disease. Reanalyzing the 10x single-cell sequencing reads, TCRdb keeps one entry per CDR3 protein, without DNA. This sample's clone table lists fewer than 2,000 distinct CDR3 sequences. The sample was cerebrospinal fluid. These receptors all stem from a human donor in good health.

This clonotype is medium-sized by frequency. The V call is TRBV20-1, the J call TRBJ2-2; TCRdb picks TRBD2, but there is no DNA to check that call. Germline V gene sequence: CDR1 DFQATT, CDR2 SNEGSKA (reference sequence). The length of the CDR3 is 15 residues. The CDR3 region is CSARESGRNTGELFF.

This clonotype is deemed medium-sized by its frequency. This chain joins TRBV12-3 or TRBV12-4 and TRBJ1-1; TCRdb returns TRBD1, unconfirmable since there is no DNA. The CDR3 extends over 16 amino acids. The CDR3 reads CASSLKQGTLVTEAFF.